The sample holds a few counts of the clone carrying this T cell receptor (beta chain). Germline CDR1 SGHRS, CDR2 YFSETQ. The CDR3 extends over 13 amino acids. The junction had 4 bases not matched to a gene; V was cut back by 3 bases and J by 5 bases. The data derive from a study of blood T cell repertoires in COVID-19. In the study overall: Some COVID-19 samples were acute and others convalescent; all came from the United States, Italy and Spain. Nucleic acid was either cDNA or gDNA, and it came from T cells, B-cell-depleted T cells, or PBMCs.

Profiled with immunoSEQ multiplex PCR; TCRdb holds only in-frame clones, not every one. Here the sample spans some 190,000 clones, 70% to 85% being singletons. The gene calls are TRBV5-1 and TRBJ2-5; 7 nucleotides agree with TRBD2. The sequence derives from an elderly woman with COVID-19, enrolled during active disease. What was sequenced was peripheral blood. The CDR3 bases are TGCGCCAGCAGCTCTGCGGGGGTCGAGACCCAGTACTTC. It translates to CASSSAGVETQYF.